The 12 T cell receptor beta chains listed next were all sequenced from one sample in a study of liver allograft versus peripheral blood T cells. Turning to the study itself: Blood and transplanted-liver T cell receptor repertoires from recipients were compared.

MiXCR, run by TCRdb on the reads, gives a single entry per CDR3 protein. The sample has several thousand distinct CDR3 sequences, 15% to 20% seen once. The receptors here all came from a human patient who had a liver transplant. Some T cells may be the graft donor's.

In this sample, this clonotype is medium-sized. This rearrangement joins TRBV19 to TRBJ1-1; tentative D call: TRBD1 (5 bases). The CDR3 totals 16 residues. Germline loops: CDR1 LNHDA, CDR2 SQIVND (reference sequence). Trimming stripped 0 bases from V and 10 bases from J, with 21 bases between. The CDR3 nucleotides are TGTGCCAGTAGTATAGATCTTGGCAGGGCGGCTGGCGTAGCTTTCTTT. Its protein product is CASSIDLGRAAGVAFF.

The CDR3 is CASILAGADTDTQYF. The CDR3, as DNA: TGTGCCAGCATCCTGGCGGGGGCGGACACAGATACGCAGTATTTT. This chain links TRBV5-5 with TRBJ2-3; D perhaps matches TRBD2 (7 bases). This CDR3 has 15 residues. The V end was cut by 6 bases, the J end by 2 bases, with 16 bases between. Germline V gene data show CDR1 as SGHKS and CDR2 as YYEKEE (reference sequence).

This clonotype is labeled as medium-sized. The CDR3 reads CASSEDNGFYGYTF. The CDR3, as DNA: TGTGCCAGCAGCGAAGACAACGGCTTCTATGGCTACACCTTC. The chain uses TRBV5-4 and TRBJ1-2, with unresolved D. V was shortened by 4 bases and J by 4 bases, with 14 bases between the two germline ends. Germline CDR1 and CDR2: SGHNT and YYREEE (reference sequence). The CDR3 has 14 residues. The entire variable domain, with the rest obtained from reference TRBV5-4 and TRBJ1-2, is as follows: ETGVTQSPTHLIKTRGQQVTLRCSSQSGHNTVSWYQQALGQGPQFIFQYYREEENGRGNFPPRFSGLQFPNYSSELNVNALELDDSALYLCASSEDNGFYGYTFGSGTRLTVV.

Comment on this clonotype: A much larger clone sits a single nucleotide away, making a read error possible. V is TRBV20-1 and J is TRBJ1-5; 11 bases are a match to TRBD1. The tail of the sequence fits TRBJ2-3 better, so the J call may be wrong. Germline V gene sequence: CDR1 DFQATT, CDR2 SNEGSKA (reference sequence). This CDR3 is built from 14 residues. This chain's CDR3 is CSASRDRGNQPQYF. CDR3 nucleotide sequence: TGCAGTGCTAGCCGGGACAGGGGGAATCAGCCCCAGTATTTT.

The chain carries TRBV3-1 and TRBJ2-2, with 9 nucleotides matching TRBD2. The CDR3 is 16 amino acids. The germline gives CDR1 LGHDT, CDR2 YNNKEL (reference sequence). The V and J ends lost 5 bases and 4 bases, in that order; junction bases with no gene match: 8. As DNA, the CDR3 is TGTGCCAGCAGCTCTCCTAGCGGGGACTTCACCGGGGAGCTGTTTTTT. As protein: CASSSPSGDFTGELFF. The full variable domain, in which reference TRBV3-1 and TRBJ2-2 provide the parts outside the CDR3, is DTAVSQTPKYLVTQMGNDKSIKCEQNLGHDTMYWYKQDSKKFLKIMFSYNNKELIINETVPNRFSPKSPDKAHLNLHINSLELGDSAVYFCASSSPSGDFTGELFFGEGSRLTVL.

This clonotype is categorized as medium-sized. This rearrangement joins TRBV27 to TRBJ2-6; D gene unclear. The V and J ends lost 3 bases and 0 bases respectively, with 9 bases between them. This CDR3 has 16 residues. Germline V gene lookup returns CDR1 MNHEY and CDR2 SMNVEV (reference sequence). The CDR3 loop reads CASSLTASSGANVLTF. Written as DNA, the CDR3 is TGTGCCAGCAGTTTGACTGCTAGCTCTGGGGCCAACGTCCTGACTTTC. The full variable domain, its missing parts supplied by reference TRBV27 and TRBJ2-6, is EAQVTQNPRYLITVTGKKLTVTCSQNMNHEYMSWYRQDPGLGLRQIYYSMNVEVTDKGDVPEGYKVSRKEKRNFPLILESPSPNQTSLYFCASSLTASSGANVLTFGAGSRLTVL.

The CDR3 spells CASSQTSGYLGEQYF. The CDR3 nucleotides are TGTGCCAGCAGCCAGACGAGCGGATACCTTGGCGAGCAGTACTTC. J is TRBJ2-7 and V is TRBV14; possible D gene TRBD2, 5 bases. The CDR3 sequence is 15 residues long. Germline loops: CDR1 SGHDN, CDR2 FVKESK. With 3 bases removed from V and 6 bases from J, the gap between germline ends came to 18 bases. Based on the CDR3 plus reference TRBV14 and TRBJ2-7, the full variable domain is EAGVTQFPSHSVIEKGQTVTLRCDPISGHDNLYWYRRVMGKEIKFLLHFVKESKQDESGMPNNRFLAERTGGTYSTLKVQPAELEDSGVYFCASSQTSGYLGEQYFGPGTRLTVT.

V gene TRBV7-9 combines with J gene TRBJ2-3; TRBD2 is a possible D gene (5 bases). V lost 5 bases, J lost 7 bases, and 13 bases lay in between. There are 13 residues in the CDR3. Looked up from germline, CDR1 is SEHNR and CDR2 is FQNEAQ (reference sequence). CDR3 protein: CASSPRSDYTQYF. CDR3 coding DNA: TGTGCCAGCAGCCCACGATCGGACTATACGCAGTATTTT.

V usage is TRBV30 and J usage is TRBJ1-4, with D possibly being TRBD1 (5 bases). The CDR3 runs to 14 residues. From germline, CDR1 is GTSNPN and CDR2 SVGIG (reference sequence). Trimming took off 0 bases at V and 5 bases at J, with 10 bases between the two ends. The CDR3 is CAWSVGGGNEKLFF. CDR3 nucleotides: TGTGCCTGGAGTGTCGGGGGAGGGAATGAAAAACTGTTTTTT.

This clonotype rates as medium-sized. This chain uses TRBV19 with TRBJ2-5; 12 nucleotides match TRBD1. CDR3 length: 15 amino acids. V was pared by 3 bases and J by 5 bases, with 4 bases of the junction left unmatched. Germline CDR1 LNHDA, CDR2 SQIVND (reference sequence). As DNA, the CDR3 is TGTGCCAGTAGTATGGGACAGGGGGCTGGGGAGACCCAGTACTTC. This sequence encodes CASSMGQGAGETQYF.

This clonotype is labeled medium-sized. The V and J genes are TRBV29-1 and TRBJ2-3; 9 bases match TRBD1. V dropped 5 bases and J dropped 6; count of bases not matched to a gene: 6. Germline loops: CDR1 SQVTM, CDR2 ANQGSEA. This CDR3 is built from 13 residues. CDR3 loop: CSVQGQGSDTQYF. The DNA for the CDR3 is TGCAGCGTTCAGGGACAGGGTTCCGATACGCAGTATTTT.

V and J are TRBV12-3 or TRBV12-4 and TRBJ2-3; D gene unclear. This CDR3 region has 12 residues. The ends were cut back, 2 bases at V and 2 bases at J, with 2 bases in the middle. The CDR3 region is CASSLNTDTQYF. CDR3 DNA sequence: TGTGCCAGCAGTTTAAACACAGATACGCAGTATTTT.